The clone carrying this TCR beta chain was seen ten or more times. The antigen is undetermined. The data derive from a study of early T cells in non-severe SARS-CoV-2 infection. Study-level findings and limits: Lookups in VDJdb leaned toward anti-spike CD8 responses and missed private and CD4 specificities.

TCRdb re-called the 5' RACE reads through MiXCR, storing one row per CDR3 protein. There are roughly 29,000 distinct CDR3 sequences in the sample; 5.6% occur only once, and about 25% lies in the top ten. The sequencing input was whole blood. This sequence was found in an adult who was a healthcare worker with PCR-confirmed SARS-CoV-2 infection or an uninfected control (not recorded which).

CDR3 DNA: TGTGCCACCAGCAACGGAAAAGAGACCCAGTACTTC. It yields the protein CATSNGKETQYF. This chain connects TRBV15 to TRBJ2-5; no firm D call. V was clipped by 4 bases and J by 3 bases, with 6 bases between them. Germline CDR1 is LNHNV and CDR2 is YYDKDF (reference sequence). This CDR3 has 12 amino acids.